The 11 T cell receptor beta chains below were found in one sample sequenced in a study of technical replicates of blood from four donors. Assay: immunoSEQ multiplex PCR; the TCRdb copy retains only in-frame clones and omits some. The sample shows about 83,000 clones, approximately 94% of them seen only once. Sequencing was carried out using T cells isolated from PBMCs. The receptors derive from a human donor in good health.

The rearrangement joins TRBV5-1 to TRBJ2-7; 9 bases match TRBD2. The CDR3 consists of 16 residues. V was clipped by 2 bases and J by 6 bases; unmatched bases: 12. Germline V CDR1 and CDR2: SGHRS, YFSETQ. As DNA, the CDR3 is TGCGCCAGCAGCTTTTACAGGGGACTAGCTCATAGCGAGCAGTACTTC. Translated, it gives CASSFYRGLAHSEQYF.

The chain recombines TRBV14 with TRBJ2-1; 7 bases align to TRBD1. V dropped 1 base and J dropped 8; count of bases not matched to a gene: 2. Per the germline V gene, CDR1 is SGHDN and CDR2 is FVKESK. The CDR3 sequence is 13 residues long. The CDR3 sequence is CASSQVQGYEQFF. CDR3 in DNA: TGTGCCAGCAGCCAAGTACAGGGGTATGAGCAGTTCTTC.

V and J are TRBV29-1 and TRBJ2-6, with 7 bases identical to TRBD1. Per germline, CDR1 SQVTM and CDR2 ANQGSEA. The CDR3 is made up of 16 amino acids. V was clipped by 4 bases and J by 0 bases; unmatched bases: 6. Here the CDR3 DNA reads TGCAGCGTTGTGGGGACAGCACTCTCTGGGGCCAACGTCCTGACTTTC. This translates into CSVVGTALSGANVLTF.

The gene calls are TRBV7-6 and TRBJ1-3; a possible D gene is TRBD1 (5 bases). Deletions cut 4 bases from V and 3 bases from J, with 10 bases between. CDR1 and CDR2 (germline): SGHVS, FNYEAQ. CDR3 length: 14 residues. CDR3 in DNA: TGTGCCAGCAGCTCGACAGACCTTGGAAACACCATATATTTT. Protein: CASSSTDLGNTIYF.

This clone came up a few times. The rearrangement joins TRBV15 to TRBJ1-1, with TRBD1 as a possible D gene (5 bases). From germline, CDR1 is LNHNV and CDR2 YYDKDF (reference sequence). The CDR3 sequence is 14 residues long. V was clipped by 0 bases and J by 6 bases, with 11 bases between them. The CDR3 DNA reads as TGTGCCACCAGCAGAGACAGGGCGATTCCTGAAGCTTTCTTT. Protein sequence: CATSRDRAIPEAFF.

The rearrangement uses TRBV18 and TRBJ1-1; D might be TRBD1 (5 bases). The length of the CDR3 is 15 residues. CDR1 KGHSH and CDR2 LQKENI come from the germline V gene. Trimming left V 0 bases short and J 1 base short, with 9 bases between. CDR3 protein: CASSPPGQENTEAFF. The CDR3 DNA is TGTGCCAGCTCACCACCGGGGCAGGAGAACACTGAAGCTTTCTTT.

The chain recombines TRBV11-3 with TRBJ1-2; 9 bases fit TRBD1. The J segment lost 7 bases and the V segment lost 3 bases, leaving 3 bases of the junction unmatched. Germline V lookup: CDR1 SGHNT, CDR2 YENEEA. CDR3 length equals 13 residues. The CDR3 DNA reads as TGTGCCAGCAGCTTTAACAGGGGGCCTGGCTACACCTTC. Translated: CASSFNRGPGYTF.

The V gene is TRBV11-3, the J gene TRBJ2-7; D not certain. V was cut by 3 bases and J by 1 base, with 4 bases left in between. CDR3 size: 12 residues. From germline, CDR1 is SGHNT and CDR2 YENEEA. The DNA for the CDR3 is TGTGCCAGCAGCTTCCCGTCCTACGAGCAGTACTTC. This translates into CASSFPSYEQYF. Complete variable domain (other parts from reference TRBV11-3 and TRBJ2-7): EAGVVQSPRYKIIEKKQPVAFWCNPISGHNTLYWYLQNLGQGPELLIRYENEEAVDDSQLPKDRFSAERLKGVDSTLKIQPAELGDSAVYLCASSFPSYEQYFGPGTRLTVT.

The V call is TRBV19, the J call TRBJ1-1; 8 nucleotides match TRBD1. V was pared by 6 bases and J by 1 base, with 1 base of the junction left unmatched. Germline V gene lookup returns CDR1 LNHDA and CDR2 SQIVND (reference sequence). The CDR3 extends over 13 amino acids. The CDR3: CASRDRANTEAFF. For the CDR3, the DNA is TGTGCCAGTAGGGACAGGGCGAACACTGAAGCTTTCTTT.

The chain joins TRBV5-6 to TRBJ1-1, with unresolved D. Trimming shortened V by 0 bases and J by 0 bases, and 9 bases separated the two germline ends. Germline lookup yields CDR1 SGHDT and CDR2 YYEEEE. The CDR3 has 15 residues. The CDR3, as DNA: TGTGCCAGCAGCTTGGAAGCGGTGTTGAACACTGAAGCTTTCTTT. It translates to CASSLEAVLNTEAFF.

The chain carries TRBV6-1 and TRBJ1-5, with D perhaps TRBD1 (5 bases). The CDR3 has 13 amino acids. Between the trimmed V and J ends, which lost 11 bases and 3 bases, there was a span of 14 bases. From germline, CDR1 is MNHNS and CDR2 SASEGT. This CDR3 reads CAARGGVNQPQHF. The CDR3 coding sequence is TGTGCCGCGCGGGGGGGAGTCAATCAGCCCCAGCATTTT.